This T cell receptor (beta chain) was retrieved from a study of T cells in women clearing cervical HPV infection. Study outcomes and limitations: TRBV6-7 abundance was lower in cases than controls (0.11% versus 0.16%).

Notes on this clone: As yet, its antigen is unknown. Sequencing ends 3 residues short of the CDR3 end; the germline J gene provides the rest.

TCRdb keeps only in-frame clones here, not all; method: immunoSEQ multiplex PCR. Its table records about 30,000 clones. V lost 4 bases to trimming and J lost 1 base; unmatched junction nucleotides: 9. This CDR3 comprises 18 residues. Germline V lookup: CDR1 LGHNA, CDR2 YNFKEQ. Each participant carried one incident cervical HPV16 infection only. The sequenced sample was blood buffy coat. The V and J genes are TRBV4-2 and TRBJ2-1, with 11 bases aligning to TRBD2. The receptor was isolated from a woman between 18 and 75 years old with a cervical HPV16 infection that either progressed to CIN3+ or cleared (not recorded which). The CDR3 bases that were read are TGTGCCAGCAGCCCCCTAGCGGGGGGCCTTAGGTCCTACAATGAG. This sequence encodes CASSPLAGGLRSYNE. The entire CDR3 sequence reads CASSPLAGGLRSYNEQFF.